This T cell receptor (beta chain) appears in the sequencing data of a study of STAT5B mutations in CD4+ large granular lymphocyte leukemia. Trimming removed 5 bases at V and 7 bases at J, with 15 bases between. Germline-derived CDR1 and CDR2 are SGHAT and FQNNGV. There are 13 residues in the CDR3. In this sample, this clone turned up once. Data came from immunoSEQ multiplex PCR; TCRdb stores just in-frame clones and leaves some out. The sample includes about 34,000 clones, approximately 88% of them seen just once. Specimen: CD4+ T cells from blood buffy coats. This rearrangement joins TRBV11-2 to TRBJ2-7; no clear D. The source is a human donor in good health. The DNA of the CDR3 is TGTGCCAGCAGCCCCTCTACATTGAGTGAGCAGTACTTC. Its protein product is CASSPSTLSEQYF.